This TCR beta chain was identified during a study of PD-1 blockade in classical Hodgkin lymphoma. Profiled with immunoSEQ multiplex PCR; TCRdb holds only in-frame clones, not every one. The data contain some 17,000 clones, about three quarters of them singletons. The time point denotes: cycle 4 day 1 (C4D1), after five to seven weeks of nivolumab. All patients relapsed after autologous stem cell transplantation, and brentuximab vedotin exposure varied. Thawed PBMCs yielded CD4+ T cells through magnetic negative selection. Remarks on this clone: Its antigen is as yet unknown.

Broader study findings: For complete responders, baseline diversity was comparable to that of newly diagnosed patients.

The CDR3 has 15 amino acids. V was clipped by 4 bases and J by 3 bases; unmatched bases: 7. CDR1 is MGHRA and CDR2 is YSYEKL in the germline V gene. The starting material was CD4+ T cells from blood, obtained before the fourth cycle of nivolumab. The chain has TRBV4-1 and TRBJ2-7, with 9 bases lining up with TRBD1. This receptor was obtained from a human donor with classical Hodgkin lymphoma. CDR3 nucleotides: TGCGCCAGCAGCCCAGGGACAGGGTGGAGCTACGAGCAGTACTTC. Amino acids: CASSPGTGWSYEQYF.